Following are 24 T cell receptor beta chains from one sample sequenced in a study of T cells in Graves' hyperthyroidism and ophthalmopathy. RNA transcripts served as the template for amplifying TCR beta CDR3 regions. First-round RT-PCR targeting the TCR CDR3 was performed with the HTBI primer set. TCRdb re-called the multiplex PCR reads with MiXCR, one entry per CDR3 protein. The sample includes 700,000 or so distinct CDR3 sequences, roughly 14% seen only once; the top ten take roughly an eighth. Sequenced material: blood. Receptors originate from a woman aged 50 to 60 with Graves' ophthalmopathy.

There are many counts of this clonotype. The chain uses TRBV7-3 and TRBJ2-2; D gene ambiguous. The CDR3 runs to 16 residues. The ends were cut back, 2 bases at V and 6 bases at J, with 16 bases in the middle. Germline V gene lookup returns CDR1 SGHTA and CDR2 FQGTGA. CDR3 sequence reads: CASSLRVDDFPGELFF. The CDR3 region has the DNA TGTGCCAGCAGCTTACGAGTAGACGACTTTCCCGGGGAGCTGTTTTTT.

V and J are TRBV20-1 and TRBJ1-5; possible D gene TRBD1, 6 bases. Germline V gene sequence: CDR1 DFQATT, CDR2 SNEGSKA (reference sequence). V was shortened by 1 base and J by 2 bases, with 12 bases between the two germline ends. The CDR3 covers 15 residues. The CDR3 DNA is TGCAGTGCTAGAGCCAAGACAGGTGGCAATCAGCCCCAGCATTTT. Translating it yields CSARAKTGGNQPQHF.

The V gene is TRBV5-6, the J gene TRBJ2-3; tentative D call: TRBD1 (6 bases). V lost 3 bases and J lost 6, with 20 bases in between. This CDR3 comprises 16 residues. Germline CDR1 and CDR2: SGHDT and YYEEEE. The CDR3 reads CASSSIGQGGEDTQYF. In nucleotides, the CDR3 is TGTGCCAGCAGCTCGATCGGACAAGGGGGTGAGGATACGCAGTATTTT.

This clonotype was seen at least ten times. The genes are TRBV4-3 and TRBJ2-7; D gene ambiguous. The CDR3 contains 15 residues. Germline CDR1 LGHNA, CDR2 YSLEER. Trimming took 0 bases from V and 1 from J, leaving 10 bases between them. The CDR3 DNA reads TGCGCCAGCAGCCAAGAGGGCAGAGGATCCTACGAGCAGTACTTC. It codes for CASSQEGRGSYEQYF.

The chain has TRBV19 and TRBJ2-1; 11 bases agree with TRBD2. The CDR3 is 17 residues long. Trimming cost V 7 bases and J 4 bases; bases outside gene matches: 12. Germline-derived CDR1 and CDR2 are LNHDA and SQIVND (reference sequence). CDR3 DNA: TGTGCCAGTAAGGACAGGGGAACTAGCGGGAGATACAATGAGCAGTTCTTC. Its translation is CASKDRGTSGRYNEQFF.

This clonotype was recorded many times. The chain is built from TRBV6-2 or TRBV6-3 and TRBJ1-1, with TRBD1 matching 12 bases. The ends lost 7 bases at V and 7 bases at J; junction bases unmatched: 7. The CDR3 has 14 residues. The germline V gene encodes CDR1 MNHEY and CDR2 SVGEGT. The chain's CDR3 is CASTRDRGRVEAFF. The DNA of the CDR3 is TGTGCCAGCACCAGGGACAGGGGGCGAGTTGAAGCTTTCTTT.

The V call is TRBV10-3, the J call TRBJ1-2; 7 bases map to TRBD1. The CDR3 is 15 amino acids. CDR1 and CDR2 from the germline V gene are ENHRY and SYGVKD. V lost 0 bases, J lost 0 bases, and 1 base stayed unmatched. The CDR3 loop is CAISESTGPNYGYTF. In nucleotides, the CDR3 is TGTGCCATCAGTGAGTCGACAGGGCCTAACTATGGCTACACCTTC.

The genes are TRBV6-1 and TRBJ2-2; the D is unclear. V was trimmed by 4 bases and J by 7 bases, leaving 10 bases between them. The CDR3 is made up of 13 amino acids. Germline assignment: CDR1 MNHNS and CDR2 SASEGT. This CDR3 reads CASSADVGGELFF. The CDR3 DNA sequence: TGTGCCAGCAGTGCCGACGTTGGCGGGGAGCTGTTTTTT.

Many counts were recorded for this clonotype. The chain couples TRBV20-1 to TRBJ2-3, with TRBD2 matching over 16 bases. With V trimmed by 5 bases and J by 6 bases, 2 bases remained unmatched. The CDR3 runs 14 residues. The germline V gene encodes CDR1 DFQATT and CDR2 SNEGSKA (reference sequence). CDR3 loop: CSAGTSGRVDTQYF. The CDR3 DNA reads TGCAGTGCTGGGACTAGCGGGAGGGTGGATACGCAGTATTTT.

This clonotype has more than one count but fewer than ten. A much larger clone lies a single base off, so this may be a read error. The chain employs TRBV6-8 and TRBJ2-5; the match to TRBD2 covers 9 bases. The CDR3 covers 16 residues. The V gene's germline CDR1 is MNHGY and CDR2 SAAAGT. The CDR3 reads CASGYSEREDQETQYF. Here the CDR3 DNA reads TGTGCCAGCGGTTACTCCGAGCGGGAGGACCAAGAGACCCAGTACTTC.

This clonotype has ten or more counts. The J gene is TRBJ1-5, the V gene TRBV28; tentatively, D is TRBD1 (5 bases). V was clipped by 3 bases and J by 3 bases, with 15 bases between them. From germline, CDR1 is MDHEN and CDR2 SYDVKM. The CDR3 length is 16 residues. The CDR3 region is CASSFFPGRSNQPQHF. CDR3 nucleotide sequence: TGTGCCAGCAGTTTTTTTCCGGGACGGTCCAATCAGCCCCAGCATTTT.

The sample holds many counts of this clonotype. The chain couples TRBV6-6 to TRBJ2-1; perhaps TRBD2 as D (5 bases). With 2 bases removed from V and 4 bases from J, the gap between germline ends came to 12 bases. Looked up from germline, CDR1 is MNHNY and CDR2 is SVGAGI (reference sequence). This CDR3 spans 15 amino acids. The CDR3 is CASSYRRRSYNEQFF. For the CDR3, the DNA is TGTGCCAGCAGTTACAGGCGGAGGTCTTACAATGAGCAGTTCTTC.

This clonotype was counted at least ten times. Here the CDR3 DNA reads TGTGCCAGCTCATCCCAAAATGGGTACAATGAGCAGTTCTTC. This gives the protein CASSSQNGYNEQFF. The rearrangement links TRBV18 to TRBJ2-1; the D is unclear. This CDR3 spans 14 amino acids. Germline CDR1 and CDR2: KGHSH and LQKENI. The V end lost 5 bases, the J end lost 4 bases, and 12 bases lay between the germline ends.

V gene TRBV25-1 combines with J gene TRBJ2-1; D not resolved. The ends were cut back, 10 bases at V and 8 bases at J, with 9 bases in the middle. The germline CDR1 and CDR2 sequences are MGHDK and SYGVNS. The length of the CDR3 is 10 residues. The CDR3 loop reads CATGAYEQFF. DNA of the CDR3: TGTGCCACCGGAGCCTATGAGCAGTTCTTC.

This clonotype occurred many times. The V call is TRBV3-1, the J call TRBJ2-2, with a tentative D call TRBD1 (5 bases). This CDR3 has 14 residues. The ends were cut back, 2 bases at V and 4 bases at J, with 8 bases in the middle. Germline CDR1 and CDR2: LGHDT and YNNKEL (reference sequence). This CDR3 reads CASSQFRVTGELFF. The DNA for the CDR3 is TGTGCCAGCAGCCAATTCAGGGTCACCGGGGAGCTGTTTTTT.

This clonotype showed up many times. V is TRBV12-3 or TRBV12-4 and J is TRBJ1-5; TRBD1 matches 9 bases. The length of the CDR3 is 15 residues. Trimming removed 4 bases from V and 4 bases from J; junction bases left unmatched: 5. The CDR3 here is CASSSGTGLNQPQHF. CDR3 DNA: TGTGCCAGCAGTTCCGGGACAGGGCTGAATCAGCCCCAGCATTTT.

This clonotype has ten or more counts. The V and J genes are TRBV28 and TRBJ2-7; 7 bases fit TRBD2. Germline V gene sequence: CDR1 MDHEN, CDR2 SYDVKM. CDR3 length: 15 residues. The J segment lost 4 bases and the V segment lost 7 bases, leaving 13 bases of the junction unmatched. This chain's CDR3 is CASKAGPLLGYEQYF. Here the CDR3 DNA reads TGTGCCAGCAAAGCGGGACCCCTCCTTGGATACGAGCAGTACTTC. The whole variable domain, remainder taken from reference TRBV28 and TRBJ2-7, is DVKVTQSSRYLVKRTGEKVFLECVQDMDHENMFWYRQDPGLGLRLIYFSYDVKMKEKGDIPEGYSVSREKKERFSLILESASTNQTSMYLCASKAGPLLGYEQYFGPGTRLTVT.

CDR3 residues: CASSQGTAAGYTF. In DNA form, the CDR3 reads TGTGCCAGCAGCCAGGGGACCGCGGCCGGCTACACCTTC. V is TRBV11-1 and J is TRBJ1-2; possible D gene TRBD1, 6 bases. Germline V gives CDR1 SGHAT, CDR2 FQDESV (reference sequence). The CDR3 spans 13 residues. V lost 5 bases and J lost 8, with 15 bases in between.

About this clonotype: A read error is possible here, since a much larger clone lies one base away. The chain combines TRBV20-1 with TRBJ2-3; TRBD2 aligns across 8 bases. V trimming: 5 bases; J trimming: 0 bases; junction bases outside the gene matches: 10. This CDR3 is built from 16 residues. The germline V gene has CDR1 DFQATT and CDR2 SNEGSKA (reference sequence). The CDR3 nucleotides read TGCAGTGCTCCAACGGGAGGGGGGGCTAGCACAGATACGCAGTATTTT. Translation: CSAPTGGGASTDTQYF.

This clonotype was seen more than once but under ten times. CDR3 protein: CASSQEGLAGTIYEQYF. In DNA form, the CDR3 reads TGTGCCAGCAGCCAAGAGGGGTTAGCGGGAACTATTTACGAGCAGTACTTC. The V call is TRBV3-2, the J call TRBJ2-7; TRBD2 was called by the table and not checked on the DNA. TRBV3-2 is a pseudogene segment. The CDR3 length is 17 residues.

This clonotype was detected ten times or more. The rearrangement uses TRBV9 and TRBJ2-3; no firm D call. There are 13 residues in the CDR3. Germline CDR1 reads SGDLS; CDR2 reads YYNGEE. V was trimmed by 0 bases and J by 7 bases, leaving 9 bases between them. Here the CDR3 DNA reads TGTGCCAGCAGCGTAGCAACAACTTATACGCAGTATTTT. Its protein is CASSVATTYTQYF.

The rearrangement uses TRBV30 and TRBJ2-7; D tentatively fits TRBD1 or TRBD2 (7 bases each). CDR3 length: 14 residues. Germline V gives CDR1 GTSNPN, CDR2 SVGIG (reference sequence). V was pared by 8 bases and J by 6 bases, with 23 bases between. The CDR3 region is CASSVTGTKGEQYF. CDR3 sequence (DNA): TGTGCCAGTAGTGTGACAGGGACTAAGGGCGAGCAGTACTTC. The full variable domain, in which reference TRBV30 and TRBJ2-7 provide the parts outside the CDR3, is SQTIHQWPATLVQPVGSPLSLECTVEGTSNPNLYWYRQAAGRGLQLLFYSVGIGQISSEVPQNLSASRPQDRQFILSSKKLLLSDSGFYLCASSVTGTKGEQYFGPGTRLTVT.

This clonotype appeared a few times. The chain's CDR3 is CAISESAASTDTQYF. The CDR3 DNA reads TGTGCCATCAGTGAGTCGGCAGCTAGCACAGATACGCAGTATTTT. The V call is TRBV10-3, the J call TRBJ2-3; D gene ambiguous. Germline-derived CDR1 and CDR2 are ENHRY and SYGVKD. The V and J ends lost 0 bases and 0 bases respectively, with 7 bases between them. The CDR3 has 15 amino acids.

The V and J genes are TRBV28 and TRBJ1-4, with D perhaps matching TRBD1 (5 bases). This CDR3 spans 15 amino acids. V dropped 0 bases and J dropped 2 bases, with 7 bases sitting between them. Germline assignment: CDR1 MDHEN and CDR2 SYDVKM. Written as DNA, the CDR3 is TGTGCCAGCAGTTTATGGAGACAGACTAATGAAAAACTGTTTTTT. It codes for CASSLWRQTNEKLFF.